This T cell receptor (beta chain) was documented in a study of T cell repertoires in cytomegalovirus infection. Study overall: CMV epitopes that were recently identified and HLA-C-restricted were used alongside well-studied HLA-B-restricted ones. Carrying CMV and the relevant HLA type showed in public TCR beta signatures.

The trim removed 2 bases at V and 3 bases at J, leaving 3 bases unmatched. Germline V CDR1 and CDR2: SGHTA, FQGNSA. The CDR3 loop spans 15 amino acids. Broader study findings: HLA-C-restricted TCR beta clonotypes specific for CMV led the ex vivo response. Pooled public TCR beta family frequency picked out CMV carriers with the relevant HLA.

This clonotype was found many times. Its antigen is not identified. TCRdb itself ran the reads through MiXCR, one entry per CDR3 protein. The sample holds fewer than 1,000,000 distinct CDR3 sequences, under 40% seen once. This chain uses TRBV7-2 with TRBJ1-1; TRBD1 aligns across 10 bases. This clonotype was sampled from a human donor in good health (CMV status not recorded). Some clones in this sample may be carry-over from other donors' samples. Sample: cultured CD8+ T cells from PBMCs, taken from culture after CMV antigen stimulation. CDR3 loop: CASSLWDRGYTEAFF. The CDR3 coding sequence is TGTGCCAGCAGCTTATGGGACAGGGGATACACTGAAGCTTTCTTT.